This TCR beta chain was found in a study of T cell clonality in common variable immunodeficiency. General observations from the study: Compared with controls, CVID subjects had fewer shared TCRbeta clones. What drives increased CVID clonality needs T cell subpopulation sequencing. CVID patient heterogeneity limited repertoire-clinical complication correlations.

Most patients and controls had Caucasian heritage. The table came from immunoSEQ multiplex PCR; TCRdb's copy has only in-frame clones and leaves some out. Reported are around 81,000 clones, none seen only once; the ten largest carry 0.8%. This clone was seen many times. Its antigen is currently unknown. The DNA ends 3 residues before the CDR3 does, and the rest of the CDR3 is filled in from the germline J gene. V shed 5 bases and J 4 bases; nucleotides not matched to a gene: 13. This CDR3 region has 17 residues. The germline V gene has CDR1 MNHEY and CDR2 SVGEGT. This sequence was found in a person between 18 and 75 years old in good health. Sequenced sample: peripheral blood mononuclear cells. V usage is TRBV6-2 or TRBV6-3 and J usage is TRBJ1-5, with 8 nucleotides matching TRBD1. The sequenced part of the CDR3 DNA is TGTGCCAGCAGTCAACGACAGGGGAGAAGCGGAAATCAGCCC. Protein: CASSQRQGRSGNQP. In full, the CDR3 reads CASSQRQGRSGNQPQHF.